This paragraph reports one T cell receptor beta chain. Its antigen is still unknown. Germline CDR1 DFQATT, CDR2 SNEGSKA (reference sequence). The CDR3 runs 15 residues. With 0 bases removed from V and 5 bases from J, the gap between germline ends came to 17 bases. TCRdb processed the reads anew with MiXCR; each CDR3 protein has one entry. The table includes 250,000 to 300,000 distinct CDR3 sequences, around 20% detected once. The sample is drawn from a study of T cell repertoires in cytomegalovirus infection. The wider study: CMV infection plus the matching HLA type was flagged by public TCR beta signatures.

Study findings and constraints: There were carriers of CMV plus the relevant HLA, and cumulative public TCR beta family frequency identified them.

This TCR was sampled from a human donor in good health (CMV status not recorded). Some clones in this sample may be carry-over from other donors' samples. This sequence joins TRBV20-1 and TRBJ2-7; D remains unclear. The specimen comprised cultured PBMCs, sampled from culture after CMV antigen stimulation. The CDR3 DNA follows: TGCAGTGCTAGAGATAACCCGGGCCCCCCGCACGAGCAGTACTTC. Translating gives CSARDNPGPPHEQYF.